Below are 29 T cell receptor beta chains sequenced from a single sample in a study of T cells in Graves' hyperthyroidism and ophthalmopathy. The source material, RNA transcripts, was used to amplify TCR beta CDR3 regions. The HTBI primer set drove a first-round RT-PCR of the TCR CDR3. Each CDR3 protein gets one entry after TCRdb re-called the multiplex PCR reads with MiXCR. The table has 650,000 to 750,000 distinct CDR3 sequences, 12% to 15% seen once. The sample was blood. These receptors were collected from a woman between 18 and 29 years old with Graves' hyperthyroidism.

The rearrangement uses TRBV5-1 and TRBJ1-1; possibly TRBD1 for D (5 bases). The CDR3 has 13 residues. Trimming shortened V by 0 bases and J by 9 bases, and 12 bases separated the two germline ends. Germline CDR1 and CDR2: SGHRS and YFSETQ. DNA for the CDR3: TGCGCCAGCAGCTTGGTCGGGACGACTAAAGCTTTCTTT. Translation gives CASSLVGTTKAFF.

At least ten counts were recorded for this clonotype. CDR3 residues: CASSLGEGLVYNEQFF. CDR3 in DNA: TGTGCCAGCAGCTTAGGGGAGGGACTAGTCTACAATGAGCAGTTCTTC. The chain uses TRBV7-9 and TRBJ2-1; 8 bases are shared with TRBD2. CDR1 SEHNR and CDR2 FQNEAQ come from the germline V gene (reference sequence). V trimming: 1 base; J trimming: 3 bases; junction bases outside the gene matches: 5. The CDR3 extends over 16 amino acids.

Many counts were recorded for this clonotype. This chain links TRBV20-1 with TRBJ2-7; TRBD1 aligns across 7 bases. CDR3 length: 13 residues. Trimming took 2 bases from V and 0 from J; bases not matched to a gene: 1. Germline V CDR1 and CDR2: DFQATT, SNEGSKA (reference sequence). The CDR3, as DNA: TGCAGTGCTAGATGGGACAGCTCCTACGAGCAGTACTTC. Its translation: CSARWDSSYEQYF.

This clonotype was observed a single time. The chain joins TRBV10-3 to TRBJ2-1; 14 bases align to TRBD2. The V segment lost 3 bases and the J segment 6 bases; nucleotides outside the gene matches: 4. Germline V gene sequence: CDR1 ENHRY, CDR2 SYGVKD. The CDR3 runs 16 residues. The CDR3: CAISDGTSGSVNEQFF. The CDR3 DNA reads TGTGCCATCAGTGATGGGACTAGCGGGAGTGTCAATGAGCAGTTCTTC.

This clonotype appeared many times. CDR3 protein: CASSSTSGTRTDTQYF. The CDR3 DNA follows: TGCGCCAGCAGCTCAACTTCCGGGACTAGGACAGATACGCAGTATTTT. The chain couples TRBV4-1 to TRBJ2-3; 8 positions agree with TRBD2. The CDR3 extends over 16 amino acids. The trim removed 5 bases at V and 3 bases at J, leaving 10 bases unmatched. The germline gives CDR1 MGHRA, CDR2 YSYEKL.

This chain connects TRBV19 to TRBJ2-7; D may be TRBD1 (6 bases). V lost 4 bases and J lost 4, with 17 bases in between. The CDR3 loop spans 15 amino acids. Germline V gene sequence: CDR1 LNHDA, CDR2 SQIVND (reference sequence). CDR3 amino acids: CASSRTTGKMYEQYF. In DNA, the CDR3 is TGTGCCAGTAGTAGAACGACAGGAAAAATGTACGAGCAGTACTTC. The full variable domain, its missing parts supplied by reference TRBV19 and TRBJ2-7, is DGGITQSPKYLFRKEGQNVTLSCEQNLNHDAMYWYRQDPGQGLRLIYYSQIVNDFQKGDIAEGYSVSREKKESFPLTVTSAQKNPTAFYLCASSRTTGKMYEQYFGPGTRLTVT.

This clonotype was recorded many times. The chain is built from TRBV12-3 or TRBV12-4 and TRBJ2-7; TRBD2 aligns across 9 bases. There are 14 residues in the CDR3. V lost 8 bases to trimming and J lost 3 bases; unmatched junction nucleotides: 8. The CDR3, as DNA: TGTGCCAGCTGCACCGGGACTAGCCGCTACGAGCAGTACTTC. Its protein product is CASCTGTSRYEQYF.

The genes are TRBV10-2 and TRBJ2-1, with TRBD2 matching over 13 bases. J gave up 2 bases and V 6 bases, and 4 bases lay outside the gene matches. Germline lookup yields CDR1 WSHSY and CDR2 SAAADI. The CDR3 has 16 amino acids. CDR3 amino acids: CASSLTSGRTYNEQFF. The CDR3 nucleotides are TGCGCCAGCAGCCTGACTAGCGGGAGGACCTACAATGAGCAGTTCTTC.

In this sample, this clonotype turned up a few times. Here the CDR3 reads CASSRTGGRSNEQFF. The CDR3 nucleotides are TGTGCCAGCAGTCGGACAGGGGGTCGGAGCAATGAGCAGTTCTTC. The chain joins TRBV6-1 to TRBJ2-1; 10 bases match TRBD1. CDR1 is MNHNS and CDR2 is SASEGT in the germline V gene. The CDR3 runs to 15 residues. V was clipped by 5 bases and J by 6 bases; unmatched bases: 7.

The chain couples TRBV15 to TRBJ1-4; TRBD1 is a possible D gene (6 bases). Germline values: CDR1 LNHNV, CDR2 YYDKDF (reference sequence). V lost 7 bases to trimming and J lost 8 bases, with 11 bases between them. The CDR3 runs 12 residues. The CDR3 loop reads CATKGVDEKLFF. CDR3 DNA sequence: TGTGCCACCAAGGGGGTCGACGAAAAACTGTTTTTT. Variable domain in full (rest from reference TRBV15 and TRBJ1-4): DAMVIQNPRYQVTQFGKPVTLSCSQTLNHNVMYWYQQKSSQAPKLLFHYYDKDFNNEADTPDNFQSRRPNTSFCFLDIRSPGLGDTAMYLCATKGVDEKLFFGSGTQLSVL.

This clonotype came up many times. In DNA, the CDR3 is TGTGCCAGCAGTTATGGACTAGCGGGACGCACAGATACGCAGTATTTT. Protein product: CASSYGLAGRTDTQYF. V usage is TRBV7-9 and J usage is TRBJ2-3; 12 bases map to TRBD2. V trimming: 6 bases; J trimming: 1 base; junction bases outside the gene matches: 5. This CDR3 is built from 16 residues. CDR1 is SEHNR, CDR2 FQNEAQ, per germline (reference sequence).

A few counts support this clonotype. V and J are TRBV28 and TRBJ2-4; D tentatively reads TRBD1 or TRBD2 (5 bases each). CDR3 size: 17 residues. Germline CDR1 MDHEN, CDR2 SYDVKM. Trimming took 6 bases from V and 3 from J, leaving 21 bases between them. CDR3 in DNA: TGTGCCAGCAGGGGGGACCGTGGGGGACGGGGCAAAAACATTCAGTACTTC. Translating it yields CASRGDRGGRGKNIQYF.

The chain employs TRBV18 and TRBJ1-1; D ambiguous. The CDR3 covers 14 residues. Per the germline V gene, CDR1 is KGHSH and CDR2 is LQKENI. V lost 0 bases to trimming and J lost 4 bases, with 9 bases between them. CDR3 sequence (DNA): TGTGCCAGCTCACCACCGTGGGGTCGCACTGAAGCTTTCTTT. Translating it yields CASSPPWGRTEAFF.

A few counts support this clonotype. One end of the junction varies from germline; a read error may be responsible. This chain joins TRBV6-2 or TRBV6-3 and TRBJ2-1; TRBD1 matches 8 bases. Germline CDR1 is MNHEY and CDR2 is SVGEGT. This CDR3 spans 15 amino acids. The chain's CDR3 is CVSRGDRTGTNEQFF. In DNA, the CDR3 is TGTGTCAGCAGGGGGGACCGGACAGGGACAAATGAGCAGTTCTTC.

There are many counts of this clonotype. V usage is TRBV28 and J usage is TRBJ1-4; D call uncertain. V was trimmed by 5 bases and J by 6 bases, leaving 13 bases between them. This CDR3 region has 14 residues. The V gene's germline CDR1 is MDHEN and CDR2 SYDVKM. The DNA of the CDR3 is TGTGCCAGCAGTACGGGAGCCTTAGATGAAAAACTGTTTTTT. This gives the protein CASSTGALDEKLFF.

This chain uses TRBV28 with TRBJ2-3, with D possibly being TRBD1 (5 bases). The germline V gene has CDR1 MDHEN and CDR2 SYDVKM. V was cut by 5 bases and J by 5 bases, with 8 bases left in between. The CDR3 spans 12 residues. The CDR3 protein is CASSAGQDTQYF. The CDR3 DNA is TGTGCCAGCAGTGCAGGACAAGATACGCAGTATTTT.

Of note for this clonotype: A read error is possible here, since a much larger clone lies one base away. The rearrangement uses TRBV7-9 and TRBJ2-7; D gene ambiguous. CDR1 is SEHNR, CDR2 FQNEAQ, per germline (reference sequence). Trimming shortened V by 3 bases and J by 4 bases, and 16 bases separated the two germline ends. The CDR3 has 15 residues. In nucleotides, the CDR3 is TGTGCCAGCAGCTTGGGTACAGTGGGTCCGTACGAGCAGTACTTC. Protein product: CASSLGTVGPYEQYF.

This clonotype occurred many times. This chain joins TRBV6-2 or TRBV6-3 and TRBJ2-1; D remains unclear. Germline V gene sequence: CDR1 MNHEY, CDR2 SVGEGT. This CDR3 comprises 14 residues. The V and J ends lost 8 bases and 5 bases respectively, with 16 bases between them. CDR3 amino acids: CASEWGLTNNEQFF. The DNA of the CDR3 is TGTGCCAGCGAGTGGGGTCTTACCAACAATGAGCAGTTCTTC.

V is TRBV7-3 and J is TRBJ1-1, with D possibly matching TRBD1 (5 bases). Deletions cut 3 bases from V and 4 bases from J, with 12 bases between. Germline V gene sequence: CDR1 SGHTA, CDR2 FQGTGA. The CDR3 contains 14 residues. The CDR3 DNA reads as TGTGCCAGCAGCTTGGGGTGGGGGGGCACTGAAGCTTTCTTT. This gives the protein CASSLGWGGTEAFF.

The chain combines TRBV10-3 with TRBJ2-5; 7 nucleotides match TRBD2. Germline V CDR1 and CDR2: ENHRY, SYGVKD. The CDR3 consists of 15 residues. The J segment lost 1 base and the V segment lost 3 bases, leaving 5 bases of the junction unmatched. In DNA, the CDR3 is TGTGCCATCAGTGAAGCGGGGACTTCCCAAGAGACCCAGTACTTC. Translated, it gives CAISEAGTSQETQYF.

The sample holds many counts of this clonotype. The chain carries TRBV18 and TRBJ2-5; unclear D gene. V was pared by 4 bases and J by 2 bases, with 14 bases between. The germline gives CDR1 KGHSH, CDR2 LQKENI. The CDR3 has 15 residues. CDR3 DNA: TGTGCCAGCTCACTGGTGTTGGGATCACAAGAGACCCAGTACTTC. Translating gives CASSLVLGSQETQYF.

This clonotype was counted ten times or more. CDR3 nucleotide sequence: TGTGCCTGGAGTGGCTCAAGGCGGCTGAACACTGAAGCTTTCTTT. This translates into CAWSGSRRLNTEAFF. The rearrangement joins TRBV30 to TRBJ1-1; D remains unclear. This CDR3 has 15 residues. Germline CDR1 and CDR2: GTSNPN and SVGIG (reference sequence). Between the trimmed V and J ends, which lost 1 base and 0 bases, there was a span of 12 bases.

In this sample, this clonotype turned up a few times. The chain has TRBV14 and TRBJ2-1; 10 bases map to TRBD2. Trimming removed 0 bases from V and 5 bases from J; junction bases left unmatched: 7. Germline lookup yields CDR1 SGHDN and CDR2 FVKESK. The length of the CDR3 is 17 residues. CDR3 in DNA: TGTGCCAGCAGCCAAGATGGAGCGGGAGGGTTCCACAATGAGCAGTTCTTC. The encoded protein is CASSQDGAGGFHNEQFF. The full variable domain, its missing parts supplied by reference TRBV14 and TRBJ2-1, is EAGVTQFPSHSVIEKGQTVTLRCDPISGHDNLYWYRRVMGKEIKFLLHFVKESKQDESGMPNNRFLAERTGGTYSTLKVQPAELEDSGVYFCASSQDGAGGFHNEQFFGPGTRLTVL.

There are a few counts of this clonotype. The rearrangement joins TRBV7-8 to TRBJ2-5; 14 bases map to TRBD2. After removal of 4 bases from V and 9 bases from J, the junction contained 19 bases not matched to a gene. CDR1 SGHVS and CDR2 FQNEAQ come from the germline V gene. The CDR3 loop spans 19 amino acids. The CDR3 sequence is CASSSHDPTSGRADEAQYF. CDR3 coding DNA: TGTGCCAGCAGCTCCCACGACCCGACTAGCGGGAGGGCCGACGAGGCCCAGTACTTC.

CDR3 DNA: TGTGCCACCAGCAGAGTCCCCAAACAGTCCCGTATATCCGAAAAACTGTTTTTT. Protein: CATSRVPKQSRISEKLFF. The chain joins TRBV15 to TRBJ1-4; D unresolved. The germline V gene has CDR1 LNHNV and CDR2 YYDKDF (reference sequence). The CDR3 covers 18 residues. The V end was cut by 1 base, the J end by 8 bases, with 23 bases between.

This clonotype was seen more than once but under ten times. The chain carries TRBV4-3 and TRBJ2-1; maybe TRBD2 (5 bases). V was clipped by 6 bases and J by 0 bases, with 15 bases between them. CDR1 LGHNA and CDR2 YSLEER come from the germline V gene. CDR3 length equals 16 residues. DNA of the CDR3: TGCGCCAGCAGGCGTAGAGGGAGCCGCTCCTACAATGAGCAGTTCTTC. Amino acids: CASRRRGSRSYNEQFF.

The V and J genes are TRBV12-3 or TRBV12-4 and TRBJ2-2; D uncertain. V dropped 0 bases and J dropped 4 bases, with 18 bases sitting between them. This CDR3 region has 18 residues. The DNA of the CDR3 is TGTGCCAGCAGTTTAGCGCGTTTAGCTTATACAGTCACCGGGGAGCTGTTTTTT. Residues: CASSLARLAYTVTGELFF.

The gene calls are TRBV5-1 and TRBJ2-7, with 9 nucleotides matching TRBD2. Trimming at V came to 4 bases and at J to 1 base, leaving 12 bases not matched to a gene. CDR1 and CDR2 (germline): SGHRS, YFSETQ. The CDR3 sequence is 17 residues long. The CDR3: CASSLDPGLAPSYEQYF. CDR3 coding DNA: TGCGCCAGCAGCCTGGACCCAGGACTAGCGCCTTCCTACGAGCAGTACTTC.

This clonotype was counted many times. The chain has TRBV6-1 and TRBJ2-5, with D perhaps TRBD1 or TRBD2 (5 bases each). Germline assignment: CDR1 MNHNS and CDR2 SASEGT. Trimming removed 7 bases from V and 5 bases from J, with 20 bases in between. The CDR3 runs 15 residues. CDR3 nucleotide sequence: TGTGCCAGCACCTTACGGGATGGGGGTCGGGAGACCCAGTACTTC. The encoded protein is CASTLRDGGRETQYF.